This T cell receptor (beta chain) originates from a study of Ad26.COV2.S vaccination and SARS-CoV-2 variants. Using immunoSEQ multiplex PCR, the repertoire was profiled, and TCRdb retains in-frame clones only, with some absent. The data contain roughly 380,000 clones, more than 75% of them singletons. The treatment denotes: around 19 received Ad26.COV2.S at low or high dose, single or two shots; about five received placebo; per-sample allocation not given. All samples were drawn on day 63, counting from the first vaccine or placebo injection. Deletions cut 4 bases from V and 3 bases from J, with 10 bases between. The CDR3 is made up of 13 amino acids. Germline lookup yields CDR1 SGHRS and CDR2 YFSETQ.

The source is a person aged 18-65 years who received the Ad26.COV2.S COVID-19 vaccine or a placebo. The chain is built from TRBV5-1 and TRBJ2-5; D remains ambiguous. The specimen comprised peripheral blood, sampled in a trial of Ad26.COV2.S vaccine versus placebo. DNA for the CDR3: TGCGCCAGCAGCCTTCTCGGAAAAGAGACCCAGTACTTC. It is translated as CASSLLGKETQYF.